This T cell receptor (beta chain) emerged from a study of T-cell reconstitution after alpha-beta-depleted transplantation in children. Findings and limits, study-wide: Approximately two months post-transplant, alpha-beta T cells reportedly originated from several hundred expanded graft clones.

Researchers prepared the TCRbeta library using unique molecular identifiers, the study reports. Via MiXCR, TCRdb re-called the PCR reads, giving one row per CDR3 protein. The sample has about 100,000 distinct CDR3 sequences, 7.5% to 9.5% seen once. This clonotype was seen at least ten times. Its antigen is not identified. This TCR derives from a boy between 2 and 10 years old with acute lymphoblastic leukemia, due to receive a stem cell transplant. Sequencing was performed on PBMCs, taken before TCRalphabeta/CD19-depleted stem cell transplant.

The CDR3, as DNA: TGTGCCAGCAGTTTTTCGGACAGGGACTACGAGCAGTACTTC. This codes for CASSFSDRDYEQYF. The chain couples TRBV27 to TRBJ2-7, with 8 bases matching TRBD1. Germline V gives CDR1 MNHEY, CDR2 SMNVEV (reference sequence). J lost 3 bases, V lost 3 bases, and 4 bases had no gene match. The CDR3 has 14 residues.